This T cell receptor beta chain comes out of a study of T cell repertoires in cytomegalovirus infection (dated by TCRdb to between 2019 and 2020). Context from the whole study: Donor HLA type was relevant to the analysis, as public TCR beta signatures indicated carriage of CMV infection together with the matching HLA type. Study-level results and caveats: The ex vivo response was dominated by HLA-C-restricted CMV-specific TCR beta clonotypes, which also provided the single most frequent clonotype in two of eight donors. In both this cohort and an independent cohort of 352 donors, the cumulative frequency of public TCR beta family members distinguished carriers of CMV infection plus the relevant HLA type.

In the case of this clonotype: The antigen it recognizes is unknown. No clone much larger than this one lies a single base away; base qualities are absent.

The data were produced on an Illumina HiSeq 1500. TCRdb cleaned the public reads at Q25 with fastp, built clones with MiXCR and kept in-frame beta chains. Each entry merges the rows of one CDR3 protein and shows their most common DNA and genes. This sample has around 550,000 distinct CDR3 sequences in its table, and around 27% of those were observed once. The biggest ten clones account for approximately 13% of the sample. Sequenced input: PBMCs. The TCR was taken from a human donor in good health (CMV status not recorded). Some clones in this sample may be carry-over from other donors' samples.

The CDR3 reads CASSYKAGTANEKLFF. In nucleotide form, the sequence is TGTGCCAGCAGTTACAAAGCCGGGACAGCTAATGAAAAACTGTTTTTT. The V and J segments used are TRBV28 and TRBJ1-4; TRBD1 agrees with 7 junctional bases. Trimming removed 4 bases from V and 3 bases from J; the gene matches leave 8 bases unexplained. From cysteine to phenylalanine, the CDR3 is 16 amino acids long. This entry keeps only the CDR3 DNA: 48 bases, framed from base 1. Taken from the germline V gene, the CDR1 and CDR2 loops are MDHEN and SYDVKM.